Shown below are 14 T cell receptor beta chains from a single sample sequenced in a study of T-cell reconstitution after alpha-beta-depleted transplantation in children. Unique molecular identifiers were used to barcode this TCRbeta library. One entry per CDR3 protein, called by TCRdb with MiXCR from the PCR reads. The table has some 830,000 distinct CDR3 sequences, 15% to 20% seen once; the top ten hold roughly 5%. Source: PBMCs, mostly from graft donor cells, taken 360 days after TCRalphabeta/CD19-depleted stem cell transplant. These receptors originate from a male patient younger than 18 who had a stem cell transplant for acute lymphoblastic leukemia, so the T cells may come from the graft donor.

V gene TRBV30 combines with J gene TRBJ1-5; D is ambiguous. The CDR3 runs to 13 residues. The V and J ends lost 1 base and 4 bases respectively, with 8 bases between them. Per the germline V gene, CDR1 is GTSNPN and CDR2 is SVGIG (reference sequence). The chain's CDR3 is CAWSADWNQPQHF. The CDR3 DNA reads as TGTGCCTGGAGTGCTGACTGGAATCAGCCCCAGCATTTT.

The sample holds a few counts of this clonotype. The rearrangement links TRBV20-1 to TRBJ2-1; a possible D gene is TRBD1 (5 bases). The length of the CDR3 is 15 residues. Trimming took off 0 bases at V and 2 bases at J, with 11 bases between the two ends. Germline V gene data show CDR1 as DFQATT and CDR2 as SNEGSKA (reference sequence). CDR3 sequence (DNA): TGCAGTGCTAGAGATAGGGGTAGGCCCTACAATGAGCAGTTCTTC. It encodes CSARDRGRPYNEQFF.

Ten or more counts support this clonotype. V usage is TRBV5-1 and J usage is TRBJ2-5; D gene uncertain. Trimming pared 7 bases from V and 2 bases from J, leaving 18 bases between. Germline-derived CDR1 and CDR2 are SGHRS and YFSETQ. The CDR3 is made up of 15 amino acids. CDR3 DNA sequence: TGCGCCAGCGGTGACGGTCACCGGATACAAGAGACCCAGTACTTC. The encoded protein is CASGDGHRIQETQYF. Combining the CDR3 with reference TRBV5-1 and TRBJ2-5 gives the whole variable domain KAGVTQTPRYLIKTRGQQVTLSCSPISGHRSVSWYQQTPGQGLQFLFEYFSETQRNKGNFPGRFSGRQFSNSRSEMNVSTLELGDSALYLCASGDGHRIQETQYFGPGTRLLVL.

Only a few counts were recorded for this clonotype. This chain links TRBV29-1 with TRBJ2-4, with a tentative D call TRBD1 (5 bases). Trimming removed 4 bases at V and 0 bases at J, with 10 bases between. The germline gives CDR1 SQVTM, CDR2 ANQGSEA. The CDR3 sequence is 14 residues long. The CDR3 nucleotides are TGCAGCGTTGTAGCAGGGCTAGCCAAAAACATTCAGTACTTC. Translating gives CSVVAGLAKNIQYF.

The V and J genes are TRBV7-3 and TRBJ2-4; 9 bases are shared with TRBD1. This CDR3 contains 17 residues. Germline lookup yields CDR1 SGHTA and CDR2 FQGTGA. After removal of 1 base from V and 6 bases from J, the junction contained 10 bases not matched to a gene. The CDR3 loop is CASSLKGSGTGINIQYF. In DNA, the CDR3 is TGTGCCAGCAGCTTAAAGGGGTCCGGGACAGGGATAAACATTCAGTACTTC. Based on the CDR3 plus reference TRBV7-3 and TRBJ2-4, the full variable domain is GAGVSQTPSNKVTEKGKYVELRCDPISGHTALYWYRQSLGQGPEFLIYFQGTGAADDSGLPNDRFFAVRPEGSVSTLKIQRTERGDSAVYLCASSLKGSGTGINIQYFGAGTRLSVL.

This clonotype occurred many times. The J gene is TRBJ1-1, the V gene TRBV5-1, with a possible D match to TRBD1 (5 bases). The CDR3 contains 12 residues. With 2 bases removed from V and 10 bases from J, the gap between germline ends came to 12 bases. In germline, CDR1 is SGHRS, CDR2 YFSETQ. CDR3 loop: CASSLKGGGAFF. The CDR3 region has the DNA TGCGCCAGCAGCTTAAAAGGCGGGGGAGCTTTCTTT.

The rearrangement uses TRBV5-1 and TRBJ2-5; D possibly uses TRBD1 or TRBD2 (5 bases each). Trimming pared 4 bases from V and 4 bases from J, leaving 11 bases between. Germline V CDR1 and CDR2: SGHRS, YFSETQ. The CDR3 contains 13 residues. CDR3 coding DNA: TGCGCCAGCAGCCTCCGGGACGCAGAGACCCAGTACTTC. This translates into CASSLRDAETQYF.

The J gene is TRBJ2-3, the V gene TRBV7-6, with 9 bases fitting TRBD2. Germline loops: CDR1 SGHVS, CDR2 FNYEAQ. This CDR3 region has 16 residues. The V and J ends lost 5 bases and 2 bases, in that order; junction bases with no gene match: 8. In DNA, the CDR3 is TGTGCCAGCAGCCGGCCCGGGACTAGCTACACAGATACGCAGTATTTT. Translation: CASSRPGTSYTDTQYF. The full variable domain, rest sourced from reference TRBV7-6 and TRBJ2-3, is GAGVSQSPRYKVTKRGQDVALRCDPISGHVSLYWYRQALGQGPEFLTYFNYEAQQDKSGLPNDRFSAERPEGSISTLTIQRTEQRDSAMYRCASSRPGTSYTDTQYFGPGTRLTVL.

The chain joins TRBV3-1 to TRBJ2-1, with TRBD2 matching 11 bases. The V and J ends lost 2 bases and 2 bases, in that order; junction bases with no gene match: 5. Germline V gives CDR1 LGHDT, CDR2 YNNKEL (reference sequence). The CDR3 consists of 17 residues. The CDR3 protein is CASSQPPTSGTYNEQFF. CDR3 coding DNA: TGTGCCAGCAGCCAACCCCCGACTAGCGGGACCTACAATGAGCAGTTCTTC.

V gene TRBV7-2 combines with J gene TRBJ2-1; possibly TRBD2 for D (6 bases). Germline CDR1 SGHTA, CDR2 FQGNSA. The CDR3 is 17 residues long. V lost 0 bases and J lost 7, with 19 bases in between. The DNA for the CDR3 is TGTGCCAGCAGCTTAGCGTGGGGGAGGAGCGCTCCGAATGAGCAGTTCTTC. This translates into CASSLAWGRSAPNEQFF.

This clonotype came up once. The chain uses TRBV5-1 and TRBJ2-7, with TRBD1 matching 7 bases. The CDR3 consists of 17 residues. Germline loops: CDR1 SGHRS, CDR2 YFSETQ. V was pared by 0 bases and J by 0 bases, with 9 bases of the junction left unmatched. The CDR3 DNA reads as TGCGCCAGCAGCTTGGGTTTGACCGGGACAGTCTCCTACGAGCAGTACTTC. Translation gives CASSLGLTGTVSYEQYF.

This chain joins TRBV7-6 and TRBJ1-1, with a possible D match to TRBD1 (5 bases). Trimming removed 4 bases at V and 1 base at J, with 16 bases between. This CDR3 comprises 16 residues. Germline CDR1 SGHVS, CDR2 FNYEAQ. CDR3 sequence (DNA): TGTGCCAGCAGCTACCCTCGACAGCACCAGAACACTGAAGCTTTCTTT. Residues: CASSYPRQHQNTEAFF.

This clonotype has only one observation. This chain uses TRBV12-3 or TRBV12-4 with TRBJ2-3; the match to TRBD2 covers 8 bases. This CDR3 is 14 amino acids long. V gave up 6 bases and J gave up 3 bases; unmatched junction bases: 5. CDR3 region: CASRIAGRTDTQYF. CDR3 DNA sequence: TGTGCCAGCAGGATAGCGGGAAGAACAGATACGCAGTATTTT.

This clonotype was observed a few times. J is TRBJ2-1 and V is TRBV9, with 9 bases identical to TRBD2. From germline, CDR1 is SGDLS and CDR2 YYNGEE. CDR3 size: 14 residues. Trimming cost V 4 bases and J 6 bases; bases outside gene matches: 5. CDR3 residues: CASSSSGSFNEQFF. In DNA, the CDR3 is TGTGCCAGCAGCAGTAGCGGGAGTTTCAATGAGCAGTTCTTC. The full variable domain, with the rest looked up from reference TRBV9 and TRBJ2-1, is DSGVTQTPKHLITATGQRVTLRCSPRSGDLSVYWYQQSLDQGLQFLIQYYNGEERAKGNILERFSAQQFPDLHSELNLSSLELGDSALYFCASSSSGSFNEQFFGPGTRLTVL.